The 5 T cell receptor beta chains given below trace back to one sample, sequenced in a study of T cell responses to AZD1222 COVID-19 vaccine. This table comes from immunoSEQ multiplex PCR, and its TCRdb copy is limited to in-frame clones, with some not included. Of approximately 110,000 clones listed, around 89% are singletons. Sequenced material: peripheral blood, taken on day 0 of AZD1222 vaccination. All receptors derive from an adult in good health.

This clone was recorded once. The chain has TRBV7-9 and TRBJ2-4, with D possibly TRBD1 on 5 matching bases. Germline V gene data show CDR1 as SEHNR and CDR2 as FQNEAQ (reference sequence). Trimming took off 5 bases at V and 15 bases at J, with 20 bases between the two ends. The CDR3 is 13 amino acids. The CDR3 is CASSLSTAVKWYF. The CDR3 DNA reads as TGTGCCAGCAGCCTCTCGACAGCCGTCAAGTGGTACTTC.

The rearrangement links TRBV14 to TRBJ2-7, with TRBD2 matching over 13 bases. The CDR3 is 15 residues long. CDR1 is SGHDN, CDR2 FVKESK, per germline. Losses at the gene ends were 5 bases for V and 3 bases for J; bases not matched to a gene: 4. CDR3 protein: CASSIRTSGSYEQYF. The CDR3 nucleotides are TGTGCCAGCAGCATAAGGACTAGCGGGAGCTACGAGCAGTACTTC.

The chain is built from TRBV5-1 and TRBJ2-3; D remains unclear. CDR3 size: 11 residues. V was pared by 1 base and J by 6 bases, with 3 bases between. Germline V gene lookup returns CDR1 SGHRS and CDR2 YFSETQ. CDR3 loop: CASSLWDTQYF. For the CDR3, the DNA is TGCGCCAGCAGCTTGTGGGATACGCAGTATTTT.

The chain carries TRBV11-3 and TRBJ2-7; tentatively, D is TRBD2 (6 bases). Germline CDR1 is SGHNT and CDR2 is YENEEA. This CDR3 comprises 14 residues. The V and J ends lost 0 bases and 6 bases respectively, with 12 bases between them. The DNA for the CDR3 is TGTGCCAGCAGCTTAGATCGGACTACCAGCGAGCAGTACTTC. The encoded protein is CASSLDRTTSEQYF.

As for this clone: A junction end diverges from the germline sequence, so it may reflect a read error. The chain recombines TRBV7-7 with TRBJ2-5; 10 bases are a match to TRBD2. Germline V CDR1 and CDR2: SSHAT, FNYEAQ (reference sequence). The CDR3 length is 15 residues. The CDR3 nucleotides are TGTGCTAGCAGCTTAACTAGCGGGGCAAAAGAGACCCAGTACTTC. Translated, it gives CASSLTSGAKETQYF.